This T cell receptor (beta chain) was recovered during a study of shared clonotypes between healthy human individuals. Overall study findings and caveats: Donors were few, which limited the genetic and exposure-history diversity represented.

A remark on this clone: Its cognate antigen is unknown.

At the deep level, the assay was run. Measured with immunoSEQ multiplex PCR; TCRdb has only the in-frame clones, and not every one. The table records 100,000 or so clones, around half of them present only once. Germline assignment: CDR1 SGHRS and CDR2 YFSETQ. CDR3 length: 14 amino acids. V shed 4 bases, J shed 1 base, and the junction held 3 bases outside the gene matches. V and J are TRBV5-1 and TRBJ2-3; 7 bases are a match to TRBD1. Sequences were obtained from PBMCs. This clonotype was sampled from a woman aged 40-49 years in good health. Some clones in this sample may be carry-over from other donors' samples. The DNA of the CDR3 is TGCGCCAGCAGCCACGGACAGGGCACAGATACGCAGTATTTT. Its protein product is CASSHGQGTDTQYF.